This TCR beta chain derives from a study of cytomegalovirus exposure and HLA in healthy donors. For the study at large: There were about 85 million unique TCRs (from HLA-typed donors) in an early data release.

PCR primers comprised 60 Vbeta and 13 Jbeta primers. The table came from immunoSEQ multiplex PCR; TCRdb's copy has only in-frame clones and leaves some out. The repertoire consists of some 270,000 clones, with 80% occurring once and the leading ten covering about 0.3%. Study observations and caveats: A later analysis reportedly identified an Asian-associated ancestry cluster as carrying fewer N-insertions than the approximately 710-donor mean. Reports showed the classifier diagnosing cytomegalovirus status with high specificity and sensitivity. For TCR beta chains, V- and J-gene trimming was later linked to a missense DCLRE1C variant.

For this clone: Its matching antigen is unknown.

Per the germline V gene, CDR1 is SEHNR and CDR2 is FQNEAQ (reference sequence). V was clipped by 3 bases and J by 5 bases; unmatched bases: 2. The CDR3 runs to 14 residues. The sample comprised PBMCs. This receptor was identified in a girl under 10 years old in good health and CMV-seronegative. This chain connects TRBV7-9 to TRBJ2-7; 12 bases agree with TRBD2. Here the CDR3 DNA reads TGTGCCAGCAGCTTTCGACTAGCGGGAGACGAGCAGTACTTC. Protein: CASSFRLAGDEQYF.